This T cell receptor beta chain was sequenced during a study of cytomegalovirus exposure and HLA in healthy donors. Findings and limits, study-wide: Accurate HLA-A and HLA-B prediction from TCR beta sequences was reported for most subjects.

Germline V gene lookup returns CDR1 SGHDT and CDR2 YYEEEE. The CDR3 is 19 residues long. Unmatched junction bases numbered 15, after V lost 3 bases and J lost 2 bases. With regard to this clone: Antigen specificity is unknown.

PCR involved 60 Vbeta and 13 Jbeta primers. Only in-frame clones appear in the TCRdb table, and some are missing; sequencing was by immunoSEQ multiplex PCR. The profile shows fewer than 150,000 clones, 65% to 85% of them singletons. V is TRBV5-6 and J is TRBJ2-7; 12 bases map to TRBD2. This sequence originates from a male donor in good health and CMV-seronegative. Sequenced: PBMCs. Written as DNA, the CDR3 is TGTGCCAGCAGCTCCGGCTGGAGACTAGCGGGAGAATTGACCTACGAGCAGTACTTC. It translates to CASSSGWRLAGELTYEQYF.